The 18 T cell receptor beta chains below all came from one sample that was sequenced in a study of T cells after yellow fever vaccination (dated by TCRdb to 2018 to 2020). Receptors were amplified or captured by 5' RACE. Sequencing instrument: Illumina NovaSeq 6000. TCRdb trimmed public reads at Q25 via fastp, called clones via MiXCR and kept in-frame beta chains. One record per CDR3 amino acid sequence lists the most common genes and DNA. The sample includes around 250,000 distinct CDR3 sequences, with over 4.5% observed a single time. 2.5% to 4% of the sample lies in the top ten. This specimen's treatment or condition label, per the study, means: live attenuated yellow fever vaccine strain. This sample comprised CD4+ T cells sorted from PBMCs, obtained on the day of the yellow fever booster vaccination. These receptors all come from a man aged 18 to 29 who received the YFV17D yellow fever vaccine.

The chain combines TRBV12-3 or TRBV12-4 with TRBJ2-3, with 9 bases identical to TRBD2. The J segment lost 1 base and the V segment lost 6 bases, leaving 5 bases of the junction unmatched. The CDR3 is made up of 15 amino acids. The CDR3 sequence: CASSQGGGGTDTQYF. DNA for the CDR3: TGTGCCAGCAGCCAAGGCGGGGGGGGCACAGATACGCAGTATTTT.

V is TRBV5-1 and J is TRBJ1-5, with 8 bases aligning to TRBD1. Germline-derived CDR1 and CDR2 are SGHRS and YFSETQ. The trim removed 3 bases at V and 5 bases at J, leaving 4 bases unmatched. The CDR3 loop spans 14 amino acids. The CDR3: CASSYGQGDQPQHF. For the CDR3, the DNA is TGCGCCAGCAGCTACGGACAGGGCGATCAGCCCCAGCATTTT.

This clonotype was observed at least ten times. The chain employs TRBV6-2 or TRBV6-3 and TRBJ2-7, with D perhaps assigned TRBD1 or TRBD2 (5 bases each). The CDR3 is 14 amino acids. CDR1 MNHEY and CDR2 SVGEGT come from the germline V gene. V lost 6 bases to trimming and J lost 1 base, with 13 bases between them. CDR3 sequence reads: CASSYRRSSYEQYV. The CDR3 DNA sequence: TGTGCCAGCAGCTACAGGAGGTCGTCCTACGAGCAGTACGTC.

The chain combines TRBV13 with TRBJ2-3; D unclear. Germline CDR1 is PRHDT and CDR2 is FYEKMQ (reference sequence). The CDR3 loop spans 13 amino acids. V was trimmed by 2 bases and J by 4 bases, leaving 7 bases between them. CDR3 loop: CASSLRKADTQYF. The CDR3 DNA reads TGTGCCAGCAGCTTAAGGAAGGCAGATACGCAGTATTTT.

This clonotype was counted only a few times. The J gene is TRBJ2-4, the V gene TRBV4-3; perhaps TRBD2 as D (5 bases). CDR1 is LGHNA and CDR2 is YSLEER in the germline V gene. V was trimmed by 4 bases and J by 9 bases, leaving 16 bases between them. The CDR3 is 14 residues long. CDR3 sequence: CASSRSAETGIQYF. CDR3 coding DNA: TGCGCCAGCAGCCGTTCAGCGGAAACGGGCATTCAGTACTTC.

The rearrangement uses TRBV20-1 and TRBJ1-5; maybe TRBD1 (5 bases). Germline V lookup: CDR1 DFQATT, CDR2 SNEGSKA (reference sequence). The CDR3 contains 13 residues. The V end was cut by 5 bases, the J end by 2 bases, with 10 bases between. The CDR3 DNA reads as TGCAGTGCTCCCGAACAGGGCAATCAGCCCCAGCATTTT. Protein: CSAPEQGNQPQHF.

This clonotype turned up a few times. As DNA, the CDR3 is TGTGCCATCAGTCGATCGGGGGGGATTAACAATGAGCAGTTCTTC. Encoded protein: CAISRSGGINNEQFF. The chain couples TRBV10-3 to TRBJ2-1; 8 bases are a match to TRBD2. CDR1 and CDR2 (germline): ENHRY, SYGVKD. The V and J ends lost 5 bases and 5 bases, in that order; junction bases with no gene match: 8. This CDR3 contains 15 residues.

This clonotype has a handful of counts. In DNA, the CDR3 is TGTGCCAGCAAGTCGGGCGGCTCAAACATTCAGTACTTC. It codes for CASKSGGSNIQYF. The V and J genes are TRBV6-5 and TRBJ2-4; D not resolved. CDR3 size: 13 residues. Trimming cost V 7 bases and J 6 bases, with 13 bases left between them. Germline CDR1 is MNHEY and CDR2 is SVGAGI.

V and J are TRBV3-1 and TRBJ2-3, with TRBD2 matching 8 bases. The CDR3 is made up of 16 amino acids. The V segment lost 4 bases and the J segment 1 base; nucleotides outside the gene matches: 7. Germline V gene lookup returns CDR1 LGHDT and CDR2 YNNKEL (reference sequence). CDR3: CASSPSAGARTDTQYF. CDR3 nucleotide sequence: TGTGCCAGCAGCCCCTCAGCGGGGGCCCGCACAGATACGCAGTATTTT.

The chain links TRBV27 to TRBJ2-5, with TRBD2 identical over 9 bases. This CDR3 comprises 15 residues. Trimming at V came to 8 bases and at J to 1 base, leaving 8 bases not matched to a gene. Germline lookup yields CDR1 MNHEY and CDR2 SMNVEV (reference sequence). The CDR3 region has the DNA TGTGCCAGCGGGAGGCCAGCGGGGGGCCAAGAGACCCAGTACTTC. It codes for CASGRPAGGQETQYF.

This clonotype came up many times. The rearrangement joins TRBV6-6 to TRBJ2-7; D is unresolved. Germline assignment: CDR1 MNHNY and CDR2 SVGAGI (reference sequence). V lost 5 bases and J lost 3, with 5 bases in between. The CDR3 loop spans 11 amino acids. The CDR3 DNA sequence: TGTGCCAGCAGTGCCTACTACGAGCAGTACTTC. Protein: CASSAYYEQYF.

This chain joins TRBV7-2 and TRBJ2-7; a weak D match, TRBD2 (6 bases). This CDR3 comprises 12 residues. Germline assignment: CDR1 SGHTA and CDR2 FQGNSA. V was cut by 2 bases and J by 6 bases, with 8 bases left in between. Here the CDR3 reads CASSLLATEQYF. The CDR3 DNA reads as TGTGCCAGCAGCTTACTAGCGACCGAGCAGTACTTC.

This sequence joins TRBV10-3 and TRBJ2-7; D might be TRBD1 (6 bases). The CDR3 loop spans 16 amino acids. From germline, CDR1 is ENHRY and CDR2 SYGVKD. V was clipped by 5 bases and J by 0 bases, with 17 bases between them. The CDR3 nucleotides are TGTGCCATCAGTTCCTTTGACAGGATGAGCTCCTACGAGCAGTACTTC. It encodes CAISSFDRMSSYEQYF.

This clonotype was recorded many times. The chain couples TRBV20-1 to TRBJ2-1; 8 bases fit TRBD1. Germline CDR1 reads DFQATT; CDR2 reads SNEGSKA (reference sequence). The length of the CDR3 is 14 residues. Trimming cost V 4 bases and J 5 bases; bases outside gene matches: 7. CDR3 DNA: TGCAGTGCTACAGACAGGGGCGGACACAATGAGCAGTTCTTC. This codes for CSATDRGGHNEQFF.

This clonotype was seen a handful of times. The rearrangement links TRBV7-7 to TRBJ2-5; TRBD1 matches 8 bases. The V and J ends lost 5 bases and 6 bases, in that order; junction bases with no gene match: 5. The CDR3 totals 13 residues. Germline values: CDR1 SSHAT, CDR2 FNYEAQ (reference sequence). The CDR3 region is CASSPDRAKTQYF. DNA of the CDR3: TGTGCCAGCAGCCCGGACAGGGCAAAGACCCAGTACTTC.

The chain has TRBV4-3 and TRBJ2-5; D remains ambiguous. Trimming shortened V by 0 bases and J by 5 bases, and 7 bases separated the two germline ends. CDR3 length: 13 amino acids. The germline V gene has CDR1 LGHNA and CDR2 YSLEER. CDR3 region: CASSQEGWETQYF. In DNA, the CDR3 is TGCGCCAGCAGCCAAGAGGGGTGGGAGACCCAGTACTTC.

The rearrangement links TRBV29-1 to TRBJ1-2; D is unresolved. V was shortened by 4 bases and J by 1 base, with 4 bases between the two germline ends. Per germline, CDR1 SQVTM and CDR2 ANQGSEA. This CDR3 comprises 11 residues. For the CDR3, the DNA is TGCAGCGTTGCCGATAACTATGGCTACACCTTC. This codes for CSVADNYGYTF. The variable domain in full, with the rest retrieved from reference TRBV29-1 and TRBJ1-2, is SAVISQKPSRDICQRGTSLTIQCQVDSQVTMMFWYRQQPGQSLTLIATANQGSEATYESGFVIDKFPISRPNLTFSTLTVSNMSPEDSSIYLCSVADNYGYTFGSGTRLTVV.

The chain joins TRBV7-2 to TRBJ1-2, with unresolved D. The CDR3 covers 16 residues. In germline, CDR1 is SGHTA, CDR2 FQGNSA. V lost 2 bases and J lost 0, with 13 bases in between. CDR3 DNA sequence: TGTGCCAGCAGCTTATTTGCCAGGCAAGCTAACTATGGCTACACCTTC. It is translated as CASSLFARQANYGYTF.